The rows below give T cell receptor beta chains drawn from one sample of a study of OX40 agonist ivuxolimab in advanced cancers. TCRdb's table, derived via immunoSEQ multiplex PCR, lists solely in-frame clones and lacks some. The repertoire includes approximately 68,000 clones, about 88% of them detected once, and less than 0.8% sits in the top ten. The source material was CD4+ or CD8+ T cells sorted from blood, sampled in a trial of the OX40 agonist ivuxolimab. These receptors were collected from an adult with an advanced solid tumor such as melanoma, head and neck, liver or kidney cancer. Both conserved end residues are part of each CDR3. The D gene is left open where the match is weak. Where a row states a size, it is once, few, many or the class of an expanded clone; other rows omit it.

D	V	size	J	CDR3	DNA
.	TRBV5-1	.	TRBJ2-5	CASSLVYGGETQYF	TGCGCCAGCAGCTTGGTTTATGGCGGAGAGACCCAGTACTTC
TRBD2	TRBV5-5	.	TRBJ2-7	CASSLYAGDSYEQYF	TGTGCCAGCAGCTTGTACGCGGGAGACTCCTACGAGCAGTACTTC
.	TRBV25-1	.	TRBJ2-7	CASSDYYEQYF	TGTGCCAGCAGTGACTACTACGAGCAGTACTTC
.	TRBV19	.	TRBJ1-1	CASSMSGVGTEAFF	TGTGCCAGTAGTATGTCGGGGGTGGGCACTGAAGCTTTCTTT
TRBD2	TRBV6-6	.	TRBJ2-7	CASSYAASGVSYEQYF	TGTGCCAGCAGTTACGCGGCTAGCGGGGTCTCTTACGAGCAGTACTTC
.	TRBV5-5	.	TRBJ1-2	CASSLTIPAGSDYGYTF	TGTGCCAGCAGCCTAACCATCCCGGCAGGGAGCGACTATGGCTACACCTTC
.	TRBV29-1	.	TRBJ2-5	CSVAMGETQYF	TGCAGCGTTGCTATGGGGGAGACCCAGTACTTC
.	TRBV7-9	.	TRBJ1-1	CASSFYRSMNTEAFF	TGTGCCAGCAGCTTTTACAGGAGCATGAACACTGAAGCTTTCTTT
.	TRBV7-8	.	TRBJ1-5	CASSPGSRDQPQHF	TGTGCCAGCAGCCCCGGGTCCAGGGATCAGCCCCAGCATTTT
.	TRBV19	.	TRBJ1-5	CASVASVRNQPQHF	TGTGCCAGTGTCGCCAGTGTCAGGAATCAGCCCCAGCATTTT
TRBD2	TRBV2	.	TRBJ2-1	CASRGGTSGNDNEQFF	TGTGCCAGCAGGGGGGGGACTAGCGGGAACGACAATGAGCAGTTCTTC
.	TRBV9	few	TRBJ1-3	CASSVEEFSGNTIYF	TGTGCCAGCAGCGTAGAAGAATTCTCTGGAAACACCATATATTTT
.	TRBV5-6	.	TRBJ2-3	CASSLIREVNTDTQYF	TGTGCCAGCAGCTTAATCAGAGAAGTGAACACAGATACGCAGTATTTT
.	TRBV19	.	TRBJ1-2	CASSKWTLTNYGYTF	TGTGCCAGTAGTAAATGGACACTAACTAACTATGGCTACACCTTC
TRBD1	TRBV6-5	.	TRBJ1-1	CASSYGTGRLNTEAFF	TGTGCCAGCAGTTACGGGACAGGGAGGTTGAACACTGAAGCTTTCTTT
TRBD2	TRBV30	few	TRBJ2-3	CARGTSDTDTQYF	TGTGCCCGAGGGACTAGCGACACAGATACGCAGTATTTT
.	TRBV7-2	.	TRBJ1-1	CASSPDRNVEAFF	TGTGCCAGCAGCCCGGACAGAAATGTTGAAGCTTTCTTT
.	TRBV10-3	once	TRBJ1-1	CAIRQDKDTEAFF	TGTGCCATCAGGCAGGACAAAGACACTGAAGCTTTCTTT
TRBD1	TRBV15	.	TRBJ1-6	CATSRGSGTGDLPLHF	TGTGCCACCAGCAGAGGAAGCGGGACAGGGGATTTACCCCTCCACTTT
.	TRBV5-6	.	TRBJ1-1	CASSLDAGGNTEAFF	TGTGCCAGCAGCTTGGACGCGGGGGGGAACACTGAAGCTTTCTTT
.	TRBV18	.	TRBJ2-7	CASSPGTAAYEQYF	TGTGCCAGCTCTCCCGGGACGGCGGCCTACGAGCAGTACTTC
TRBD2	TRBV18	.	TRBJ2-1	CASSPPSGAGNEQFF	TGTGCCAGCTCTCCTCCGAGCGGGGCGGGGAATGAGCAGTTCTTC
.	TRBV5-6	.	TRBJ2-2	CASSREYGYTGELFF	TGTGCCAGCAGTCGGGAGTATGGGTACACCGGGGAGCTGTTTTTT
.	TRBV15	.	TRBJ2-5	CATSLRGRETQYF	TGTGCCACCTCGCTCCGGGGGAGGGAGACCCAGTACTTC
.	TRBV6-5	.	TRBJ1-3	CASSSLRDSGNTIYF	TGTGCCAGCAGCAGCCTTAGGGACTCTGGAAACACCATATATTTT
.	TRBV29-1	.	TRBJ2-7	CSVEVIRAAEQYF	TGCAGCGTTGAAGTCATACGGGCAGCCGAGCAGTACTTC
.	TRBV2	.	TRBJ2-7	CATGGEGSEQYF	TGTGCCACAGGCGGAGAGGGAAGCGAGCAGTACTTC
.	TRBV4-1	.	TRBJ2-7	CASSQGGSSYEQYF	TGCGCCAGCAGCCAAGGTGGGAGCTCCTACGAGCAGTACTTC
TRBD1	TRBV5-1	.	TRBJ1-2	CASSPRTGDGYTF	TGCGCCAGCAGCCCGCGGACAGGGGACGGCTACACCTTC
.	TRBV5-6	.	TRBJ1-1	CASSFTEGRLNTEAFF	TGTGCCAGCAGCTTCACAGAGGGCAGATTGAACACTGAAGCTTTCTTT
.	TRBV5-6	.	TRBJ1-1	CASSWWGLEAFF	TGTGCCAGCAGCTGGTGGGGCCTTGAAGCTTTCTTT
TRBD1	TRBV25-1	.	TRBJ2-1	CASSDPWGDRGEGLQFF	TGTGCCAGCAGTGACCCCTGGGGGGACAGGGGCGAGGGTTTGCAGTTCTTC
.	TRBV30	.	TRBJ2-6	CAWGSFSGANVLTF	TGTGCCTGGGGGTCTTTCTCTGGGGCCAACGTCCTGACTTTC
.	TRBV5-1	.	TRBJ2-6	CASSLQQGAGANVLTF	TGCGCCAGCAGCCTACAACAGGGAGCCGGGGCCAACGTCCTGACTTTC